A selection of T cell receptor beta chains follows, all from one sample in a study of CD8+CD57+ T cells in acquired aplastic anemia. TCRdb re-analysed the reads in MiXCR, keeping a single row per CDR3 protein. The sample includes some 180,000 distinct CDR3 sequences, 40% to 50% of them seen just once. Sequences were obtained from sorted CD4+, CD8+, or CD8+CD57+ T cells (not recorded which) from PBMCs. These receptors all stem from a human donor in good health. Both conserved end residues are part of each CDR3. Fields, in order: V gene, CDR3 protein.

>TRBV5-1
CASSPGINQPQHF
>TRBV4-1
CASSRDRVASPLHF
>TRBV20-1
CSAPQDRVVGYTF
>TRBV24-1
CATSDRDDSGDTIYF
>TRBV11-3
CASKLAGDTDTQYF
>TRBV20-1
CSARSGSSPSYEQYF
>TRBV6-1
CASSRTNTGELFF
>TRBV19
CASVDRNEQFF
>TRBV20-1
CSADLPGLYEQYF
>TRBV20-1
CSARDGTVMNTEAFF
>TRBV7-9
CASSAQQGGNEKLFF
>TRBV24-1
CATSDLYLDSSIYGYTF
>TRBV2
CASRILSNEQFF
>TRBV7-6
CASSSPGQGDNEQFF
>TRBV29-1
CSVEQGAYGYTF
>TRBV6-5
CASSYSTVYGYTF
>TRBV9
CASSVEGRGYAEAFF
>TRBV4-2
CASSRRRDQETQYF
>TRBV24-1
CATSDAAGTANTGELFF
>TRBV19
CASSMVSGGAYNSPLRF
>TRBV10-1
CASSDVPSGRYEQYF
>TRBV24-1
CATSDRTF
>TRBV20-1
CSASRDRGPVEQYF
>TRBV10-3
CAISESALYEQYF
>TRBV9
CASSQTRYGEQFF
>TRBV6-1
CASSPYTGTYEQYF
>TRBV29-1
CSVDMTGERKELFF
>TRBV25-1
CASKAVGTDTQYF
>TRBV3-1
CASSQSGKSWEKLFF
>TRBV25-1
CASIPSGGMSSYNEQFF
>TRBV29-1
CSVSGGGNQPQHF
>TRBV2
CASVDGDSYEQYF
>TRBV5-8
CASSVLGSYNEQFF
>TRBV11-2
CASSLDLGLAGGAYEQYF
>TRBV12-3/TRBV12-4
CASSEGSGGNNEQFF
>TRBV11-2
CASSLGLTSLYNEQFF
>TRBV5-1
CASSWRGTSGYTF
>TRBV7-3
CASSLSGLCSGANVLTF
>TRBV7-3
CASSLQGQILTDTQYF
>TRBV11-3
CASSLISTEAFF
>TRBV29-1
CSGRSENGYTF
>TRBV27
CASSFLRSGTGELFF
>TRBV9
CASSVATGQPNEKLFF
>TRBV11-2
CASSSYGLALSYEQYF
>TRBV6-5
CASSYSKGEFETQYF
>TRBV24-1
CATSHPDAGLNTQYF